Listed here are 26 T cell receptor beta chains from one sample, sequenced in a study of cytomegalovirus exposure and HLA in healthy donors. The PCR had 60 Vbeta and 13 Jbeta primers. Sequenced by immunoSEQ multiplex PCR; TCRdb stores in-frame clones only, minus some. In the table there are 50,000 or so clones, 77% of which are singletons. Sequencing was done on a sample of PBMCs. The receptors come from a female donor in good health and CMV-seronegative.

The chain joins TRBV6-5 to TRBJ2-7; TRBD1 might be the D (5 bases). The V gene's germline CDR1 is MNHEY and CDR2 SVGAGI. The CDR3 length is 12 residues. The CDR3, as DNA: TGTGCGAGTCGGGCAGGGAAAGGGGAGCAGTACTTC. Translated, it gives CASRAGKGEQYF.

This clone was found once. CDR3 nucleotides: TGTGCCAGCAGCTGGGGGACAGGGGCAACCTACGAGCAGTACTTC. This sequence encodes CASSWGTGATYEQYF. The rearrangement joins TRBV7-9 to TRBJ2-7; 10 nucleotides align to TRBD1. Germline trimming cut 4 bases from V and 2 bases from J; bases unmatched to any gene: 5. The CDR3 runs to 15 residues. Per germline, CDR1 SEHNR and CDR2 FQNEAQ (reference sequence).

CDR3 in DNA: TGTGCCAGCAGCTTTTATCGGGACAGGGATAGCAATCAGCCCCAGCATTTT. Translating it yields CASSFYRDRDSNQPQHF. The V gene is TRBV5-8, the J gene TRBJ1-5, with 9 bases that match TRBD1. Per germline, CDR1 SGHTS and CDR2 YDEGEE. V gave up 2 bases and J gave up 0 bases; unmatched junction bases: 6. The CDR3 consists of 17 residues.

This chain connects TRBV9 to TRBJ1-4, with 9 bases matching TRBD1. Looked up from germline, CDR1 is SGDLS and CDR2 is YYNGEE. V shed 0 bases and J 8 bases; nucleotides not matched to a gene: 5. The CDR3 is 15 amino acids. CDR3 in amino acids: CASSVGGQGPEKLFF. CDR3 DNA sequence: TGTGCCAGCAGCGTAGGGGGACAGGGCCCAGAAAAACTGTTTTTT.

Written as DNA, the CDR3 is TGTGCCAGTATTGCAGGAGGTTCGGGGGGCCTCTATGGCTACACCTTC. This encodes CASIAGGSGGLYGYTF. The chain joins TRBV19 to TRBJ1-2; possibly TRBD1 for D (6 bases). CDR3 length: 16 residues. Between the trimmed V and J ends, which lost 7 bases and 4 bases, there was a span of 22 bases. The germline V gene has CDR1 LNHDA and CDR2 SQIVND (reference sequence). Supplemented by reference TRBV19 and TRBJ1-2, the full variable domain reads DGGITQSPKYLFRKEGQNVTLSCEQNLNHDAMYWYRQDPGQGLRLIYYSQIVNDFQKGDIAEGYSVSREKKESFPLTVTSAQKNPTAFYLCASIAGGSGGLYGYTFGSGTRLTVV.

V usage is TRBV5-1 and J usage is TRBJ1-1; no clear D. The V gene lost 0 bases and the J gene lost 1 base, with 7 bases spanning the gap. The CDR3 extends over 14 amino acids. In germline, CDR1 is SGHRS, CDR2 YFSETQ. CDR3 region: CASSLAGKNTEAFF. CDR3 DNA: TGCGCCAGCAGCTTGGCCGGGAAGAACACTGAAGCTTTCTTT.

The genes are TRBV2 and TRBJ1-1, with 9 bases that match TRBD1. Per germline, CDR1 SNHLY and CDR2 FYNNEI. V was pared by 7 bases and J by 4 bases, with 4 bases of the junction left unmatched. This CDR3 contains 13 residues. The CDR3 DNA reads TGTGCCAGCACTGGGACAGGGATCACTGAAGCTTTCTTT. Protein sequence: CASTGTGITEAFF.

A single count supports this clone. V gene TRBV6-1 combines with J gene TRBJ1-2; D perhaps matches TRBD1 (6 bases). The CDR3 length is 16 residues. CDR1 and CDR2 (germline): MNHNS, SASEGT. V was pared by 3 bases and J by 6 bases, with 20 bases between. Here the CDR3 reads CASSDLLQGWENGYTF. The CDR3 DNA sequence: TGTGCCAGCAGTGACCTACTACAGGGTTGGGAAAATGGCTACACCTTC.

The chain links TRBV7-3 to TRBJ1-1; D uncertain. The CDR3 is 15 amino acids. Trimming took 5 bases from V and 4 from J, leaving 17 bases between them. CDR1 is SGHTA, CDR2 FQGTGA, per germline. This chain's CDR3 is CASSGDPRGRTEAFF. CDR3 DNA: TGTGCCAGCAGCGGCGACCCCCGGGGTCGCACTGAAGCTTTCTTT. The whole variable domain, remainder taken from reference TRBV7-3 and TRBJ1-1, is GAGVSQTPSNKVTEKGKYVELRCDPISGHTALYWYRQSLGQGPEFLIYFQGTGAADDSGLPNDRFFAVRPEGSVSTLKIQRTERGDSAVYLCASSGDPRGRTEAFFGQGTRLTVV.

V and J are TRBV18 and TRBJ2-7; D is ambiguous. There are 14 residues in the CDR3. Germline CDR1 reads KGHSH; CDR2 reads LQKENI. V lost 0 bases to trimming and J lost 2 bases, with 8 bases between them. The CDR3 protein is CASSPPLPTYEQYF. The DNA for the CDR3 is TGTGCCAGCTCACCACCTCTACCCACCTACGAGCAGTACTTC.

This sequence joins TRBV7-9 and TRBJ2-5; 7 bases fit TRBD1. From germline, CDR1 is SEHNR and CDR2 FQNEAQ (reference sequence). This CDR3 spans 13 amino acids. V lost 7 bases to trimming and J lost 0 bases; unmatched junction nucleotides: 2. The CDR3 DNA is TGTGCCAGCATACAGGGGTACCAAGAGACCCAGTACTTC. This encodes CASIQGYQETQYF.

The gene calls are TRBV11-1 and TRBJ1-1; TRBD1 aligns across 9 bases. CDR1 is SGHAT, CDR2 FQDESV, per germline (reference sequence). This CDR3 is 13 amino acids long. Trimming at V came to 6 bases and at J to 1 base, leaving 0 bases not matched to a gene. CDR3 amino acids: CASRDRGNTEAFF. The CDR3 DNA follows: TGTGCCAGCAGGGACAGGGGGAACACTGAAGCTTTCTTT.

DNA for the CDR3: TGTGCCAGTAGTATGTACAGTCCAGATACGCAGTATTTT. Translating gives CASSMYSPDTQYF. V is TRBV19 and J is TRBJ2-3; D gene uncertain. Germline V lookup: CDR1 LNHDA, CDR2 SQIVND (reference sequence). The CDR3 runs 13 residues. V shed 3 bases and J shed 4 bases, with 8 bases lying between them.

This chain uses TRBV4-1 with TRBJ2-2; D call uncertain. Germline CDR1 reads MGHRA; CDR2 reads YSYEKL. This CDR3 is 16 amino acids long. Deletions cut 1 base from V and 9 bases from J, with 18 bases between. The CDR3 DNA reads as TGCGCCAGCAGCCAAGTAGTCGCGAAGAATCCCCGGGAGCTGTTTTTT. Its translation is CASSQVVAKNPRELFF.

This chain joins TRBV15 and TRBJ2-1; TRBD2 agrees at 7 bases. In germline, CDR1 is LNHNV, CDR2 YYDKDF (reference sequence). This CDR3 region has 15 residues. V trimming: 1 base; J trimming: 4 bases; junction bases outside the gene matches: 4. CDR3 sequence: CATSRVGTKYNEQFF. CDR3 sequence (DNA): TGTGCCACCAGCAGAGTCGGGACTAAATACAATGAGCAGTTCTTC.

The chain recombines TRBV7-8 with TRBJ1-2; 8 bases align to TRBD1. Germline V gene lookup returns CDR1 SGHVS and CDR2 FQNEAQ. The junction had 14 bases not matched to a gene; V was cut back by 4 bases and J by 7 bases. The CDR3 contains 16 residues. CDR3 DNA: TGTGCCAGCAGCTATATTTCAGGGGGCGCGGAGGCTGGCTACACCTTC. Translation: CASSYISGGAEAGYTF.

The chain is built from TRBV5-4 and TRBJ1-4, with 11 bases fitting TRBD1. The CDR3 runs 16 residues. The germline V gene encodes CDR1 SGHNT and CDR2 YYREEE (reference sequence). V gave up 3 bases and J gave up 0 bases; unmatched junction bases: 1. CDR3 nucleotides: TGTGCCAGCAGCTCGGGACAGGGGGCAACTAATGAAAAACTGTTTTTT. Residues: CASSSGQGATNEKLFF. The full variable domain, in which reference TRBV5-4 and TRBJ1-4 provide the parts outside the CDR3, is ETGVTQSPTHLIKTRGQQVTLRCSSQSGHNTVSWYQQALGQGPQFIFQYYREEENGRGNFPPRFSGLQFPNYSSELNVNALELDDSALYLCASSSGQGATNEKLFFGSGTQLSVL.

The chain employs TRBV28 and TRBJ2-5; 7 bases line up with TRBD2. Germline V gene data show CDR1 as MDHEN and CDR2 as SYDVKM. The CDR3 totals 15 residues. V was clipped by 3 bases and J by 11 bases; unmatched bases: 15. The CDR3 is CASSFFQGGAREQYF. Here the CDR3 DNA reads TGTGCCAGCAGTTTTTTTCAGGGAGGGGCTAGGGAGCAGTACTTC. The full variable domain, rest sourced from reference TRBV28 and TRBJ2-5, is DVKVTQSSRYLVKRTGEKVFLECVQDMDHENMFWYRQDPGLGLRLIYFSYDVKMKEKGDIPEGYSVSREKKERFSLILESASTNQTSMYLCASSFFQGGAREQYFGPGTRLLVL.

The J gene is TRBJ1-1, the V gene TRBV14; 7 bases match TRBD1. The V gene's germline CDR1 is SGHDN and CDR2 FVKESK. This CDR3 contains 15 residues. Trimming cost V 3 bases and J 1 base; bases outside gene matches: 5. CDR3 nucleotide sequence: TGTGCCAGCAGCCACCACACAGGGGCGAACACTGAAGCTTTCTTT. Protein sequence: CASSHHTGANTEAFF.

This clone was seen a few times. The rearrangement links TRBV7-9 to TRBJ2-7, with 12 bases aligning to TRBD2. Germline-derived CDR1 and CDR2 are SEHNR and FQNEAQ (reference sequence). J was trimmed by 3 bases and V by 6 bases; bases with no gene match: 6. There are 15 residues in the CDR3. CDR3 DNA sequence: TGTGCCAGCAGTTTCGGACTAGCGGGGATCTACGAGCAGTACTTC. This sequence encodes CASSFGLAGIYEQYF.

CDR3 sequence (DNA): TGTGCCAGCAGCTTAGACCCGGGTCAGCCCCAGCATTTT. This encodes CASSLDPGQPQHF. The rearrangement joins TRBV7-9 to TRBJ1-5; D ambiguous. Trimming left V 1 base short and J 6 bases short, with 7 bases between. The CDR3 is 13 residues long. Germline assignment: CDR1 SEHNR and CDR2 FQNEAQ (reference sequence). The entire variable domain, with the rest obtained from reference TRBV7-9 and TRBJ1-5, is as follows: DTGVSQNPRHKITKRGQNVTFRCDPISEHNRLYWYRQTLGQGPEFLTYFQNEAQLEKSRLLSDRFSAERPKGSFSTLEIQRTEQGDSAMYLCASSLDPGQPQHFGDGTRLSIL.

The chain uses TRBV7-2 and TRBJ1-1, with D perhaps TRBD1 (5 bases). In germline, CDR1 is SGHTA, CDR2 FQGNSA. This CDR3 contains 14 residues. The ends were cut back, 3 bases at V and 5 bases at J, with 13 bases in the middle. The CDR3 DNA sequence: TGTGCCAGCAGCTTCCAGGGAAAGGGGACTGAAGCTTTCTTT. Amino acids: CASSFQGKGTEAFF.

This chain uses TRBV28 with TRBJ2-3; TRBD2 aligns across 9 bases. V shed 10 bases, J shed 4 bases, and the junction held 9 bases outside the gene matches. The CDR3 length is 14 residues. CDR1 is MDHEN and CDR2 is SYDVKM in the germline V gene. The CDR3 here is CATLSGGIPDTQYF. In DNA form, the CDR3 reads TGTGCCACCCTAAGCGGGGGGATTCCAGATACGCAGTATTTT.

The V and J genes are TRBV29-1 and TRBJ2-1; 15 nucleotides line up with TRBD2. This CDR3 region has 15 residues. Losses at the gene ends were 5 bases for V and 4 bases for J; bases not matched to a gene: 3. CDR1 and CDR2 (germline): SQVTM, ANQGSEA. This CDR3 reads CSVRTSGGGYNEQFF. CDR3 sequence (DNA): TGCAGCGTTCGGACTAGCGGGGGGGGATACAATGAGCAGTTCTTC.

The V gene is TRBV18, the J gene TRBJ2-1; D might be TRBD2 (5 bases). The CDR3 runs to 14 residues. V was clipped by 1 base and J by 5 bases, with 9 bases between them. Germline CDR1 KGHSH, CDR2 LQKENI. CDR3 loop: CASSPRGRDNEQFF. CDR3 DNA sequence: TGTGCCAGCTCACCACGCGGGCGTGACAATGAGCAGTTCTTC.

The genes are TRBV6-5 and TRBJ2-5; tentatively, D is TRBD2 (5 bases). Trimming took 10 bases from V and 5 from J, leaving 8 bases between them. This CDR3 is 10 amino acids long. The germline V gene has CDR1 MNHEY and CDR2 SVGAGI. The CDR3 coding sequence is TGTGCCATTGGGGAGGAGACCCAGTACTTC. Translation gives CAIGEETQYF.